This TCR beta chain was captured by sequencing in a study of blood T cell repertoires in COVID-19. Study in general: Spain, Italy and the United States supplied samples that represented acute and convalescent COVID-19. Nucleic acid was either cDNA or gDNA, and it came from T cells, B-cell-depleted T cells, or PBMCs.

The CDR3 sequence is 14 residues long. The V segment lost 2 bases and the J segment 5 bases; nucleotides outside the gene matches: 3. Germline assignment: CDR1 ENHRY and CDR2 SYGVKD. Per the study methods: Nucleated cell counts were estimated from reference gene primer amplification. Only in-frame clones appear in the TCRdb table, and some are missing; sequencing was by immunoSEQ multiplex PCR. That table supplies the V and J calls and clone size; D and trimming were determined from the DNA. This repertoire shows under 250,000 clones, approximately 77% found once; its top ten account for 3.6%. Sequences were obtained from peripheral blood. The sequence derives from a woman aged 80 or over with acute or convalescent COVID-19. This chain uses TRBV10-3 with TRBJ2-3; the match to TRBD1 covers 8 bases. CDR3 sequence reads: CAISEGQGVDTQYF. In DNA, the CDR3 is TGTGCCATCAGTGAGGGACAGGGAGTAGATACGCAGTATTTT.